The entry below describes one T cell receptor beta chain. Antigen: not known. The data belong to a study of PD-1 blockade in classical Hodgkin lymphoma. Each and every patient relapsed after autologous stem cell transplantation, and patients got differing brentuximab vedotin exposure. Study-wide points: A significant rise in TCR diversity by C4D1 was seen for CD4+ but not CD8+ cells. Reasons behind the repertoire differences stay unclear, perhaps disease activity or earlier therapy.

Profiling relied on immunoSEQ multiplex PCR, and the TCRdb table lists in-frame clones only, not all of them. Among around 11,000 clones listed, 70% to 85% were seen once. This clonotype was sampled from a human donor with classical Hodgkin lymphoma. The sample in question was peripheral blood mononuclear cells (PBMCs), obtained at baseline.

CDR3 DNA: TGTGCCAGCAGCTTAGAGGGGACCCCCTCCTACGAGCAGTACTTC. It encodes CASSLEGTPSYEQYF. J is TRBJ2-7 and V is TRBV7-9; D may be TRBD1 or TRBD2 (5 bases each). V lost 1 base to trimming and J lost 0 bases, with 10 bases between them. The CDR3 is 15 amino acids. The germline V gene encodes CDR1 SEHNR and CDR2 FQNEAQ (reference sequence). The complete variable domain, with remaining parts taken from reference TRBV7-9 and TRBJ2-7, reads DTGVSQNPRHKITKRGQNVTFRCDPISEHNRLYWYRQTLGQGPEFLTYFQNEAQLEKSRLLSDRFSAERPKGSFSTLEIQRTEQGDSAMYLCASSLEGTPSYEQYFGPGTRLTVT.